This T cell receptor (beta chain) was obtained from a study of cytomegalovirus exposure and HLA in healthy donors. Broader study findings: Rates of TCR association differed by HLA locus in a later analysis, with DRB1 highest and HLA-C lowest.

The germline gives CDR1 MRHNA, CDR2 SNTAGT. V dropped 6 bases and J dropped 0 bases, with 12 bases sitting between them. This CDR3 spans 16 amino acids. Everyone who donated was a healthy bone marrow donor. Use of 60 Vbeta and 13 Jbeta primers characterized the PCR. The protocol was immunoSEQ multiplex PCR, while the TCRdb copy is restricted to in-frame clones and leaves out a portion. The table shows about 130,000 clones, with 8.5% occurring only once. This clone was detected ten times or more. Its antigen remains unknown. The J gene is TRBJ1-6, the V gene TRBV6-4, with D maybe TRBD1 (6 bases). Sequencing used PBMCs. The receptor's source is a middle-aged man in good health and CMV-seronegative. CDR3 sequence (DNA): TGTGCCAGCAGATCGAGGGGGAACTCCTATAATTCACCCCTCCACTTT. The encoded protein is CASRSRGNSYNSPLHF.